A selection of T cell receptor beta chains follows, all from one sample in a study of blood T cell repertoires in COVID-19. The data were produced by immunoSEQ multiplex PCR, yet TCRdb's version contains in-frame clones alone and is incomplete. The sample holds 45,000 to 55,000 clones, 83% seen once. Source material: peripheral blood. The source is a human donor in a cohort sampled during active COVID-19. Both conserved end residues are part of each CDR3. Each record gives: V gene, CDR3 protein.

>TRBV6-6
CASSTYYNEQFF
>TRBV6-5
CASSRPGGTEAFF
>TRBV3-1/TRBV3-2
CASRQGGANEKLFF
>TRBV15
CATSRAASMNTEAFF
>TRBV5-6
CASSLKRGTTYEQYF
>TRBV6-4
CASSEGTSGSNEQFF
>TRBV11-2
CASSLIGTGELFF
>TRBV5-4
CASSFQGSNEQFF
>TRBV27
CASSLGEGEGRGGELFF
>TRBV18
CASSPPGSSYNEQFF
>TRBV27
CASSLSWDRFNIQYF
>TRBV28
CASRTGTGNSNQPQHF
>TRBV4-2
CASGGQEGFGSGYTF
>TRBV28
CASSSGLYYGYTF
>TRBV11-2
CASSPRGGTYEQYF
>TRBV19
CASRDRETYGYTF
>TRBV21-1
CASSPSGRLGKDSTGELFF
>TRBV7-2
CASSFPRGLAGANVLTF
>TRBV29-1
CSASRGYNEQFF
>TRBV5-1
CASSFPDSNADTQYF
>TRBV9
CASSVGPPPQPQHF
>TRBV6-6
CASRQGQAYEQYF